This TCR beta chain stems from a study of cytomegalovirus exposure and HLA in healthy donors (dated by TCRdb to the late 2010s). About the study as a whole: The roughly 670 repertoires of the first cohort and the 120 or so validation repertoires were produced on the same platform, according to a later analysis. The study aimed to test whether signatures of past pathogen exposure could be identified by cataloging public T cell receptors. Besides the first cohort of 500 to 700 subjects, a separate validation cohort made up of about 120 different subjects was used. To predict cytomegalovirus infection status, the study combined high-throughput TCR immunosequencing, statistical association of individual TCRs with disease status, and machine learning. Overall study results and their limits: While some public TCRs were present in many individuals, most TCR sequences turned up only very rarely across donors. The classifier was reported to diagnose cytomegalovirus status with high specificity and sensitivity in both the original cohort and the validation cohort. Of the cluster scores, 90% to 95% were above 0 in a later analysis, which found that TCRs clustered in the first cohort also tended to co-occur in the approximately 120 validation repertoires. The authors suggested that the approach could potentially be generalized to other disease states and immunological phenotypes. A later analysis had no HLA typing for the validation cohort, so co-occurrence there was scored across all 120 repertoires. A few of the identified cytomegalovirus-associated TCR beta chains were confirmed in vitro to be specific for cytomegalovirus antigens. In the study, around 150 TCR beta chains were listed as associated with cytomegalovirus.

The donors were included in the validation cohort of roughly 120 subjects, a group kept apart from the approximately 700-subject first cohort. The library was obtained by the immunoSEQ multiplex PCR assay. The original pipeline was this. A statistical classification framework was built for diagnosing cytomegalovirus status from the catalog of TCR beta chain sequences. The immuneACCESS repertoire file appears here via TCRdb, limited to in-frame rearrangements. These files lack a portion of the clones; in checked studies, under half of the deficit traces to unresolved V genes, and the cause of the others is not known. Clone size and the V and J calls come from that table; the DNA yielded D and trimming. The sample has over 200,000 clones on record, over 75% of them singletons. The ten largest account for roughly 2% of the sample. As to this clone: The antigen it binds to is not known. No quality values exist for individual bases; no much larger clone is one base distant.

The germline V end is reduced by 10 bases and the J end by 2 bases; junction bases left unmatched: 7. Looking up the germline V gene yields CDR1 SNHLY and CDR2 FYNNEI. The cysteine opens and the phenylalanine closes a CDR3 of 15 amino acids. CDR3 DNA only is kept here, 45 bases in frame from base 1. The sequencing sample was made of PBMCs. The clonotype originates from a woman aged 18 to 35 in good health and CMV-seropositive. The chain couples TRBV2 to TRBJ1-5, with 11 bases aligning to TRBD1. The nucleotide sequence reads as follows: TGTGCCATCAGCGGACAGGGGGCAGGCAATCAGCCCCAGCATTTT. The translation is CAISGQGAGNQPQHF.